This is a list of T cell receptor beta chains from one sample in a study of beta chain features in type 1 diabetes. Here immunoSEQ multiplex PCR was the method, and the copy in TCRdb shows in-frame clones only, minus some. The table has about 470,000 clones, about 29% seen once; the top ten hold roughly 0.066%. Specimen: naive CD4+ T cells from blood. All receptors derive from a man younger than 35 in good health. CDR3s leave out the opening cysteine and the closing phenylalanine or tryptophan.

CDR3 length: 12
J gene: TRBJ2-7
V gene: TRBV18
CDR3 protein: ASSPLDRTGEQY

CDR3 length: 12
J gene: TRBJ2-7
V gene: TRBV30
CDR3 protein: ALSGTGVLDEQY

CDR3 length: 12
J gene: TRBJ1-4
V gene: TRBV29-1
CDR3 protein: SALQGWLGEKLF

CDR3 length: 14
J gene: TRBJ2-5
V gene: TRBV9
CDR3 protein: ASSVDPSGGQETQY

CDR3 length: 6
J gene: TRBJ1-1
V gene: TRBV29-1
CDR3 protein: SVDDAF

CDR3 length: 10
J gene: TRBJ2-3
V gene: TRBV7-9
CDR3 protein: ASSSSTDTQY

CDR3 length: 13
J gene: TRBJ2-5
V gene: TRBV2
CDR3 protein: ASSRLAGGWETQY

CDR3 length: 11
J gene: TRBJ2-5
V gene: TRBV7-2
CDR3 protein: ASSSSGLETQY

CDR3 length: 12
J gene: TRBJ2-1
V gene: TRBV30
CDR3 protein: AWSRLGGYNEQF

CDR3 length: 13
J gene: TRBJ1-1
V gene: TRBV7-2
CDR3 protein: ASSLVSTGGAEAF

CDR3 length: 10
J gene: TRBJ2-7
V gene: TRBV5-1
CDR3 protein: ASSSQTYEQY

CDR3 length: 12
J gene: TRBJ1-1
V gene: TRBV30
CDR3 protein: AWSKMTVSVEAF

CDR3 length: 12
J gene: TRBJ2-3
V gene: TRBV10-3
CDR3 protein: AITERDRGDTQY

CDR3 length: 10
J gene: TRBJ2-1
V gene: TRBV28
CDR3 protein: ASSLIANEQF

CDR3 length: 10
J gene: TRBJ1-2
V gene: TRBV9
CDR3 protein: ASSVEGLGYT

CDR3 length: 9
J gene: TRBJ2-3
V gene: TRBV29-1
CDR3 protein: SVSTGDTQY

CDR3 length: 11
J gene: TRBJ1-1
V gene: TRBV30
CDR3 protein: AHGQNVGTEAF

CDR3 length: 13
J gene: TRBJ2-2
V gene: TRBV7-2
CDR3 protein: ASSGTSGFTGELF

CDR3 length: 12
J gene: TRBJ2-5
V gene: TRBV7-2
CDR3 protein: ASSLSRGKETQY

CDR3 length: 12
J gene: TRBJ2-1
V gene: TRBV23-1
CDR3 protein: ASSLLRGARRLF

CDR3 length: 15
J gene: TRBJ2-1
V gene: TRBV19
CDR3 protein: ASSLGLVEHPGNEQF

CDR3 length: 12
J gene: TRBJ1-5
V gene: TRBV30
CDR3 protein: AWSVGTSNQPQH